The rows below give T cell receptor beta chains drawn from one sample of a study of shared T cell receptors in the human thymus. Assay: immunoSEQ multiplex PCR; the TCRdb copy retains only in-frame clones and omits some. The table records 630,000 or so clones, around 87% of them present only once. Separately, the same data were catalogued under a study of human thymus T cells.

Sequenced sample: thymocytes. These receptors were taken from a boy under three years old with a congenital heart defect. Both conserved end residues are part of each CDR3. The order of the fields is D gene, J gene, clone size, CDR3 length, V gene, CDR3 DNA, CDR3 protein. A D gene is named only where the DNA matches it firmly. Clone sizes are given selectively: once, few, many, or a class where the clone is expanded.

>TRBD1|TRBJ2-7|NA|15|TRBV5-6
TGTGCCAGCAGCTCCAGACAGGGCGACATCTACGAGCAGTACTTC
CASSSRQGDIYEQYF
>TRBD1|TRBJ1-2|NA|17|TRBV28
TGTGCCAGCAGTGCGAGCGTGCCGGGACAGCGCCCCGATGGCTACACCTTC
CASSASVPGQRPDGYTF
>NA|TRBJ2-5|NA|21|TRBV12-5
TGTGCTAGTGGTTTAATCAACCCGCTCTTCACCCGGCGAGAGGAGGGGGAGACCCAGTACTTC
CASGLINPLFTRREEGETQYF
>NA|TRBJ2-1|NA|15|TRBV2
TGTGCCAGCAGTGAAAGACAGAGCTCCTACAATGAGCAGTTCTTC
CASSERQSSYNEQFF
>NA|TRBJ2-4|NA|12|TRBV7-2
TGTGCCAGCAGCTTTAGTGGTAGCATTCAGTACTTC
CASSFSGSIQYF
>NA|TRBJ2-1|NA|12|TRBV14
TGTGCCAGCAGCCCCCACTACAATGAGCAGTTCTTC
CASSPHYNEQFF
>NA|TRBJ2-1|once|16|TRBV7-6
TGTGCCAGCAGCCCCCCACAGGGCAGGGGCTACAATGAGCAGTTCTTC
CASSPPQGRGYNEQFF
>NA|TRBJ1-5|NA|16|TRBV5-6
TGTGCCAGCAGCTTGGCACGGGGAATTAGCAATCAGCCCCAGCATTTT
CASSLARGISNQPQHF
>TRBD1|TRBJ2-5|NA|17|TRBV5-4
TGTGCCAGCAGCTCAGTATTTTCGGACAGGGGGAGAGAGACCCAGTACTTC
CASSSVFSDRGRETQYF
>TRBD2|TRBJ2-7|NA|17|TRBV28
TGTGCCAGCAGTTTATACGGGACTAGCGGGATAAGGTACGAGCAGTACTTC
CASSLYGTSGIRYEQYF
>NA|TRBJ1-5|NA|13|TRBV15
TGTGCCACCAGCAGAGAGGGGAGTATGCCCCAGCATTTT
CATSREGSMPQHF
>NA|TRBJ2-6|NA|18|TRBV7-9
TGTGCCAGCAGCCGTTCTCGGGGAATCGTCTCTGGGGCCAACGTCCTGACTTTC
CASSRSRGIVSGANVLTF
>NA|TRBJ1-2|NA|17|TRBV4-1
TGCGCCAGCAGCCAAGACCTGACAGAAAAAGCTAACTATGGCTACACCTTC
CASSQDLTEKANYGYTF
>NA|TRBJ1-4|NA|16|TRBV5-8
TGTGCCAGCGGTTTCCGGATGGAGGCAACTAATGAAAAACTGTTTTTT
CASGFRMEATNEKLFF
>NA|TRBJ2-7|NA|15|TRBV5-6
TGTGCCAGCAGCTACTACAGGGCCCCCGGTTACGAGCAGTACTTC
CASSYYRAPGYEQYF
>TRBD1|TRBJ1-2|few|15|TRBV19
TGTGCCAGTAGTATTCCCGGGACAGGGTGGTATGGCTACACCTTC
CASSIPGTGWYGYTF
>NA|TRBJ2-3|NA|16|TRBV4-3
TGCGCCAGCAGCCAAGAAAGGGGTCCTAGCGTAGATACGCAGTATTTT
CASSQERGPSVDTQYF
>NA|TRBJ2-5|NA|19|TRBV4-3
TGCGCCAGCAGCCAAGAAACGGTCGGGGTTGGGCGGTCACAAGAGACCCAGTACTTC
CASSQETVGVGRSQETQYF
>NA|TRBJ1-1|once|17|TRBV5-1
TGCGCCAGCAGCTTGATGTTCAGGGGCGTAAGCGACACTGAAGCTTTCTTT
CASSLMFRGVSDTEAFF